In this sample, the clone carrying this T cell receptor beta chain turned up a few times. In the original processing: For nucleated cells, counts were estimated from reference gene primer amplification. Data came from immunoSEQ multiplex PCR; TCRdb stores just in-frame clones and leaves some out. V, J and clone size reflect that table, while D and trimming were determined from the DNA. The data contain over 200,000 clones, about 80% of them seen just once; the ten biggest clones take up about 2.3%. The data derive from a study of blood T cell repertoires in COVID-19. As for the study in general: Acute and convalescent COVID-19 specimens originated in the United States, Italy and Spain. T cells, B-cell-depleted T cells, or PBMCs provided the cDNA or gDNA that served as material.

Germline-derived CDR1 and CDR2 are MGHDK and SYGVNS. V was pared by 2 bases and J by 10 bases, with 10 bases of the junction left unmatched. The CDR3 runs 15 residues. The specimen sequenced was peripheral blood. This TCR was recovered from a woman in her thirties or forties with active or convalescent COVID-19. The chain joins TRBV25-1 to TRBJ2-1, with 8 bases lining up with TRBD2. CDR3 loop: CASSEASGRRWEQFF. In nucleotides, the CDR3 is TGTGCCAGCAGTGAAGCTAGCGGGCGACGCTGGGAGCAGTTCTTC.